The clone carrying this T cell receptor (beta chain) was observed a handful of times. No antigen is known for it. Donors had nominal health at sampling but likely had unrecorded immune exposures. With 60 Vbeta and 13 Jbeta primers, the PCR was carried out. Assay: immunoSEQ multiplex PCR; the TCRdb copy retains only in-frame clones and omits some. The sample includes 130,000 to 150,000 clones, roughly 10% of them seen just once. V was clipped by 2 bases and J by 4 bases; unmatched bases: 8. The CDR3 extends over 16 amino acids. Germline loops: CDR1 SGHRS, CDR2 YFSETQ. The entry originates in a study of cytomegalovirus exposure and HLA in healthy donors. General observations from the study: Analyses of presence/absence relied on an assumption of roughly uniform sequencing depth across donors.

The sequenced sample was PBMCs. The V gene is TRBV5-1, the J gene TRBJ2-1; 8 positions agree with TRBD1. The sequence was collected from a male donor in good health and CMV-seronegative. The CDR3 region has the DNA TGCGCCAGCAGCTTCACTTCCGGGACAGGTTACAATGAGCAGTTCTTC. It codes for CASSFTSGTGYNEQFF.